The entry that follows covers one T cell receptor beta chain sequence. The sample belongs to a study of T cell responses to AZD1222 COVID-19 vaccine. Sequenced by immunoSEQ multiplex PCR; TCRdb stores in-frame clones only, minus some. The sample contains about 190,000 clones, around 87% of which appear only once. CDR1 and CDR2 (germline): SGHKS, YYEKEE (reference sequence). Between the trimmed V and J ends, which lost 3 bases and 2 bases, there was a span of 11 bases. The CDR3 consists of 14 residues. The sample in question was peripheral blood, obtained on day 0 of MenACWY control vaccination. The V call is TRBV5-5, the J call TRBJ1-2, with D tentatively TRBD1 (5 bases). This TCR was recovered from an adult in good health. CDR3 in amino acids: CASSSPYRNYGYTF. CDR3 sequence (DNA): TGTGCCAGCAGCTCACCATACAGGAACTATGGCTACACCTTC. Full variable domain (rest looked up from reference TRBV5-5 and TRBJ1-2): DAGVTQSPTHLIKTRGQQVTLRCSPISGHKSVSWYQQVLGQGPQFIFQYYEKEERGRGNFPDRFSARQFPNYSSELNVNALLLGDSALYLCASSSPYRNYGYTFGSGTRLTVV.